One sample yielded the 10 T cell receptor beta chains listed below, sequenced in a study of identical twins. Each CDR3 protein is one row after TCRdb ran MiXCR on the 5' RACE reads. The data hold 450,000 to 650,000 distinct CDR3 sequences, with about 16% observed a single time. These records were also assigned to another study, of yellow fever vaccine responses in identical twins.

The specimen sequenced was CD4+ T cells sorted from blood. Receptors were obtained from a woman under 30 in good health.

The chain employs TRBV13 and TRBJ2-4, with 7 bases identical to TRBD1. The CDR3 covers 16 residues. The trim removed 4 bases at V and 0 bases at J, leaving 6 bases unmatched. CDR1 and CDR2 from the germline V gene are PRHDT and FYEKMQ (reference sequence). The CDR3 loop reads CASSSRGPLAKNIQYF. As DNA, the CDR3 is TGTGCCAGCAGCTCTAGGGGGCCCTTAGCCAAAAACATTCAGTACTTC.

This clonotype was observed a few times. The DNA of the CDR3 is TGTGCCACCAGTGATATGGGACAGGGGGGAGGTTGGAATGAGCAGTTCTTC. Its translation is CATSDMGQGGGWNEQFF. The chain uses TRBV24-1 and TRBJ2-1; 11 positions match TRBD1. Germline lookup yields CDR1 KGHDR and CDR2 SFDVKD. V shed 3 bases, J shed 7 bases, and the junction held 10 bases outside the gene matches. This CDR3 contains 17 residues.

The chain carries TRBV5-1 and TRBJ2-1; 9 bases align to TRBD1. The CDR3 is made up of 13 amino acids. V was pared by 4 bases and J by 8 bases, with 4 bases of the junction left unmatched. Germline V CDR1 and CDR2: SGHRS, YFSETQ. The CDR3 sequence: CASSKGTGHEQFF. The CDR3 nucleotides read TGCGCCAGCAGCAAAGGGACAGGGCATGAGCAGTTCTTC.

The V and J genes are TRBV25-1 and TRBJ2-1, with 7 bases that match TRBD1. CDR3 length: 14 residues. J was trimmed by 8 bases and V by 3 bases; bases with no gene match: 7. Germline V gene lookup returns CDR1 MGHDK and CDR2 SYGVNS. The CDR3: CASSEGDRAYEQFF. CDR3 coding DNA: TGTGCCAGCAGTGAGGGAGACAGGGCATATGAGCAGTTCTTC.

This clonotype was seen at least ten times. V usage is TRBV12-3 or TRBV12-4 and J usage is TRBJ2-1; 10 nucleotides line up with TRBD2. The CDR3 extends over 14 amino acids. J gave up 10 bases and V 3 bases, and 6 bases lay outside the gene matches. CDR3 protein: CASSLRLAGVEQFF. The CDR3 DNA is TGTGCCAGCAGTTTGAGGCTAGCGGGGGTGGAGCAGTTCTTC.

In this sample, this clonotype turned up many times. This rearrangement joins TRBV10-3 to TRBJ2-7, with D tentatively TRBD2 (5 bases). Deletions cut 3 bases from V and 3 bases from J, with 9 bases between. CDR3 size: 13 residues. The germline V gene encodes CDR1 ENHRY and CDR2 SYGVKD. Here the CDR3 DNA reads TGTGCCATCAGTGACCAGCGGAACTACGAGCAGTACTTC. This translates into CAISDQRNYEQYF.

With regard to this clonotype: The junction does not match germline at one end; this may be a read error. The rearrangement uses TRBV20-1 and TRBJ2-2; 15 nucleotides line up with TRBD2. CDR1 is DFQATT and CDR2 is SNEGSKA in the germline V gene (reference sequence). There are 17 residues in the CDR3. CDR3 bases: TGCAGCGCTAGACGGACTAGCGGGGGGGCTGGCACCGGGGAGCTGTTTTTT. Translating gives CSARRTSGGAGTGELFF.

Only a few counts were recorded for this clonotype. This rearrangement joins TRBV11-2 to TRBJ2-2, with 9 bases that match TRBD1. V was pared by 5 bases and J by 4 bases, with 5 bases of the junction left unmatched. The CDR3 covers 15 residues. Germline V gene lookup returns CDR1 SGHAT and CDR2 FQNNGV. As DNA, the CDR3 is TGTGCCAGCAGCGCACACAGGGGGCGCACCGGGGAGCTGTTTTTT. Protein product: CASSAHRGRTGELFF. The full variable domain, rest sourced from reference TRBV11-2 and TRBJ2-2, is EAGVAQSPRYKIIEKRQSVAFWCNPISGHATLYWYQQILGQGPKLLIQFQNNGVVDDSQLPKDRFSAERLKGVDSTLKIQPAKLEDSAVYLCASSAHRGRTGELFFGEGSRLTVL.

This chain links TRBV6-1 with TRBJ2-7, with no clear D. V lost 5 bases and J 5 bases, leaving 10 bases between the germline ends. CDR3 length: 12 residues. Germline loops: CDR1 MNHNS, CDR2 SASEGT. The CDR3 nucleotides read TGTGCCAGCAGTCGGTTGGGGAACGAGCAGTACTTC. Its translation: CASSRLGNEQYF.

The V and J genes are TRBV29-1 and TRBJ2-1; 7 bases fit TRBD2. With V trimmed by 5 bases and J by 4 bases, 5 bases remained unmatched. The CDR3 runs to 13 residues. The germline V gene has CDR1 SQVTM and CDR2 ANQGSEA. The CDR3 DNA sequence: TGCAGCGTTCCCGGGACTATATACAATGAGCAGTTCTTC. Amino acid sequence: CSVPGTIYNEQFF.